This T cell receptor (beta chain) was found in a study of human versus mouse CDR3 diversity and MHC coevolution. Overall study results and limits: iCHAO1 estimated the human TCR beta repertoire at roughly 1.5 million clonotypes. Human T cells were selected on about 6 MHC II alleles.

Cells were CD45RO-negative CD62L-positive naive CD4 T cells sorted from PBMCs. Sequencing was performed with immunoSEQ multiplex PCR; in TCRdb, only in-frame clones are kept and a portion is missing. Among some 82,000 clones listed, about 94% were seen once. Worth noting for this clone: Its specificity is not known.

The ends were cut back, 7 bases at V and 0 bases at J, with 13 bases in the middle. The CDR3 is 14 residues long. CDR1 MDHEN and CDR2 SYDVKM come from the germline V gene. The genes are TRBV28 and TRBJ2-7; TRBD1 might be the D (6 bases). The receptor was derived from a person aged 25 to 69 in good health. The sequenced sample consisted of naive CD4+ T cells from blood. Subset: CD45RO-negative CD62L-positive naive CD4 T cells. The CDR3 is CASTSGTPSYEQYF. The CDR3 nucleotides read TGTGCCAGCACTTCTGGGACACCCTCCTACGAGCAGTACTTC.